Shown below are 29 T cell receptor beta chains from a single sample sequenced in a study of PD-1 blockade in classical Hodgkin lymphoma. The assay was immunoSEQ multiplex PCR, and TCRdb's table has in-frame clones only and misses some. Of tens of thousands of clones listed, more than 70% were seen once; the top ten hold around 35%. Time point in this sample: cycle 4 day 1 (C4D1), after 5 to 7 weeks of nivolumab. Autologous stem cell transplantation was followed by relapse in every patient, and brentuximab vedotin exposure varied. Sequences were derived from peripheral blood mononuclear cells (PBMCs), sampled before the fourth cycle of nivolumab. These receptors all come from a human donor with classical Hodgkin lymphoma.

The CDR3: CASSRGNTEAFF. The CDR3 bases are TGTGCCAGCAGTCGGGGAAACACTGAAGCTTTCTTT. This chain links TRBV6-5 with TRBJ1-1; D call uncertain. Germline lookup yields CDR1 MNHEY and CDR2 SVGAGI. Between the trimmed V and J ends, which lost 5 bases and 2 bases, there was a span of 6 bases. The CDR3 loop spans 12 amino acids.

The V call is TRBV4-1, the J call TRBJ1-5, with 10 bases identical to TRBD1. V was pared by 7 bases and J by 3 bases, with 6 bases of the junction left unmatched. The CDR3 is made up of 15 amino acids. Germline values: CDR1 MGHRA, CDR2 YSYEKL. The CDR3 spells CASTSGTGDNQPQHF. In DNA form, the CDR3 reads TGCGCCAGCACCTCAGGGACAGGGGACAATCAGCCCCAGCATTTT.

The gene calls are TRBV5-1 and TRBJ1-3; TRBD1 agrees at 8 bases. CDR1 is SGHRS, CDR2 YFSETQ, per germline. This CDR3 has 16 residues. Trimming took 4 bases from V and 0 from J; bases not matched to a gene: 6. The CDR3 loop reads CASSEGQENSGNTIYF. In DNA, the CDR3 is TGCGCCAGCAGCGAGGGACAGGAAAACTCTGGAAACACCATATATTTT.

This clone has a count of ten or more. The chain uses TRBV19 and TRBJ1-2; D gene ambiguous. The CDR3 sequence is 13 residues long. CDR1 and CDR2 from the germline V gene are LNHDA and SQIVND (reference sequence). Trimming took off 5 bases at V and 7 bases at J, with 14 bases between the two ends. CDR3 in amino acids: CASSSRNGRGYTF. The CDR3 bases are TGTGCCAGTAGTTCCCGCAACGGGCGTGGCTACACCTTC. Looking up the rest from reference TRBV19 and TRBJ1-2 gives the full variable domain: DGGITQSPKYLFRKEGQNVTLSCEQNLNHDAMYWYRQDPGQGLRLIYYSQIVNDFQKGDIAEGYSVSREKKESFPLTVTSAQKNPTAFYLCASSSRNGRGYTFGSGTRLTVV.

This chain connects TRBV13 to TRBJ2-5, with a possible D match to TRBD1 (5 bases). CDR1 and CDR2 (germline): PRHDT, FYEKMQ (reference sequence). The V end was cut by 5 bases, the J end by 7 bases, with 20 bases between. This CDR3 has 15 residues. CDR3 region: CASSLQPTETGTQYF. As DNA, the CDR3 is TGTGCCAGCAGCCTACAACCGACAGAGACCGGGACCCAGTACTTC.

This chain joins TRBV9 and TRBJ2-1; D remains unclear. Germline assignment: CDR1 SGDLS and CDR2 YYNGEE. The CDR3 is 15 residues long. Trimming left V 0 bases short and J 6 bases short, with 13 bases between. Here the CDR3 DNA reads TGTGCCAGCAGCGTAGAGGTCCAAGCATTCAATGAGCAGTTCTTC. Its translation: CASSVEVQAFNEQFF.

This chain connects TRBV7-3 to TRBJ2-7; weak D call: TRBD2 (7 bases). This CDR3 is 14 amino acids long. Germline lookup yields CDR1 SGHTA and CDR2 FQGTGA. With 2 bases removed from V and 6 bases from J, the gap between germline ends came to 14 bases. In DNA form, the CDR3 reads TGTGCCAGCAGCTTAGTCGGGGGGCGCGGCGAGCAGTACTTC. The encoded protein is CASSLVGGRGEQYF.

CDR3 nucleotides: TGTGCCACGTCGGGGGGGGAAGAGACCCAGTACTTC. Encoded protein: CATSGGEETQYF. The chain joins TRBV10-3 to TRBJ2-5; TRBD2 aligns across 8 bases. V was pared by 10 bases and J by 3 bases, with 4 bases of the junction left unmatched. The CDR3 length is 12 residues. Per the germline V gene, CDR1 is ENHRY and CDR2 is SYGVKD.

J is TRBJ2-3 and V is TRBV5-3, with D perhaps matching TRBD2 (5 bases). TRBV5-3 is labeled an ORF, and its function is uncertain. Trimming took off 2 bases at V and 2 bases at J, with 12 bases between the two ends. The CDR3 loop spans 15 amino acids. The CDR3 sequence: CARSLQRRHTDTQYF. As DNA, the CDR3 is TGTGCCAGAAGCTTACAGCGGCGCCACACAGATACGCAGTATTTT.

This clone was picked up one time. The chain employs TRBV7-2 and TRBJ1-5; possibly TRBD1 for D (5 bases). The CDR3 length is 14 residues. CDR1 and CDR2 (germline): SGHTA, FQGNSA. V lost 3 bases, J lost 4 bases, and 10 bases lay in between. Written as DNA, the CDR3 is TGTGCCAGCAGCTTGAGGCAGGGAAATCAGCCCCAGCATTTT. Translating gives CASSLRQGNQPQHF.

In its sample, this clone was seen a few times. The chain is built from TRBV19 and TRBJ1-2; D might be TRBD1 (5 bases). The length of the CDR3 is 13 residues. The ends were cut back, 4 bases at V and 6 bases at J, with 12 bases in the middle. Per germline, CDR1 LNHDA and CDR2 SQIVND (reference sequence). CDR3 nucleotide sequence: TGTGCCAGTAGTACCCCGGGACGAAATGGCTACACCTTC. Its protein product is CASSTPGRNGYTF. Complete variable domain (other parts from reference TRBV19 and TRBJ1-2): DGGITQSPKYLFRKEGQNVTLSCEQNLNHDAMYWYRQDPGQGLRLIYYSQIVNDFQKGDIAEGYSVSREKKESFPLTVTSAQKNPTAFYLCASSTPGRNGYTFGSGTRLTVV.

This rearrangement joins TRBV28 to TRBJ2-2; no firm D call. Germline V gene sequence: CDR1 MDHEN, CDR2 SYDVKM. V was trimmed by 1 base and J by 6 bases, leaving 12 bases between them. The CDR3 sequence is 15 residues long. The CDR3 here is CASSLFGLGAGELFF. The CDR3 nucleotides are TGTGCCAGCAGTTTATTCGGGCTCGGTGCCGGGGAGCTGTTTTTT. Together with reference TRBV28 and TRBJ2-2, the CDR3 gives the full variable domain: DVKVTQSSRYLVKRTGEKVFLECVQDMDHENMFWYRQDPGLGLRLIYFSYDVKMKEKGDIPEGYSVSREKKERFSLILESASTNQTSMYLCASSLFGLGAGELFFGEGSRLTVL.

V usage is TRBV5-4 and J usage is TRBJ2-1; maybe TRBD1 (6 bases). V lost 2 bases to trimming and J lost 0 bases, with 9 bases between them. The CDR3 is 15 amino acids. CDR1 and CDR2 (germline): SGHNT, YYREEE (reference sequence). The CDR3 reads CASSFPDSSYNEQFF. In DNA form, the CDR3 reads TGTGCCAGCAGCTTTCCGGACAGCTCCTACAATGAGCAGTTCTTC.

V gene TRBV5-1 combines with J gene TRBJ2-2, with 7 nucleotides matching TRBD1. This CDR3 has 16 amino acids. V lost 0 bases and J lost 0; bases outside the gene matches: 2. Germline V CDR1 and CDR2: SGHRS, YFSETQ. As DNA, the CDR3 is TGCGCCAGCAGCTTGGCCCAGGGGGCGAACACCGGGGAGCTGTTTTTT. Protein: CASSLAQGANTGELFF.

The chain joins TRBV6-6 to TRBJ2-5, with D perhaps matching TRBD1 or TRBD2 (5 bases each). Germline CDR1 is MNHNY and CDR2 is SVGAGI (reference sequence). V was pared by 3 bases and J by 2 bases, with 10 bases between. The CDR3 has 14 amino acids. In DNA, the CDR3 is TGTGCCAGCAGTTATCCCGGGGCTCAAGAGACCCAGTACTTC. Translation gives CASSYPGAQETQYF.

This clone occurred once. This chain connects TRBV11-3 to TRBJ2-1; D perhaps matches TRBD1 (6 bases). The CDR3 runs 12 residues. CDR1 and CDR2 from the germline V gene are SGHNT and YENEEA. V dropped 2 bases and J dropped 8 bases, with 7 bases sitting between them. CDR3 region: CASSLRGYEQFF. CDR3 bases: TGTGCCAGCAGCTTAAGGGGGTATGAGCAGTTCTTC.

The chain uses TRBV7-8 and TRBJ2-1, with TRBD2 matching over 9 bases. Germline CDR1 reads SGHVS; CDR2 reads FQNEAQ. V was pared by 5 bases and J by 2 bases, with 10 bases of the junction left unmatched. This CDR3 has 17 residues. The CDR3 loop reads CASSGLANTDTYNEQFF. CDR3 in DNA: TGTGCCAGCAGCGGACTAGCGAACACCGATACCTACAATGAGCAGTTCTTC.

The chain combines TRBV2 with TRBJ1-1, with D maybe TRBD1 (5 bases). Between the trimmed V and J ends, which lost 5 bases and 1 base, there was a span of 14 bases. CDR1 SNHLY and CDR2 FYNNEI come from the germline V gene. This CDR3 is 15 amino acids long. CDR3 sequence: CASSFDRTPNTEAFF. In nucleotides, the CDR3 is TGTGCCAGCAGTTTCGACCGGACACCGAACACTGAAGCTTTCTTT.

The chain has TRBV2 and TRBJ1-5, with D tentatively TRBD1 (6 bases). V was trimmed by 5 bases and J by 1 base, leaving 21 bases between them. In germline, CDR1 is SNHLY, CDR2 FYNNEI. The CDR3 runs 18 residues. CDR3 region: CASSSPSAGTISNQPQHF. The CDR3 DNA reads TGTGCCAGCAGTTCGCCGAGTGCCGGGACAATCAGCAATCAGCCCCAGCATTTT.

The chain recombines TRBV9 with TRBJ1-5, with TRBD1 as a possible D gene (6 bases). The CDR3 contains 21 residues. In germline, CDR1 is SGDLS, CDR2 YYNGEE. V lost 2 bases and J 4 bases, leaving 31 bases between the germline ends. This CDR3 reads CASSVAHTGKVGNGGNQPQHF. DNA of the CDR3: TGTGCCAGCAGCGTGGCCCATACAGGGAAGGTAGGCAATGGTGGGAATCAGCCCCAGCATTTT.

This clone occurred a few times. This chain links TRBV4-1 with TRBJ2-3; 15 nucleotides match TRBD2. The CDR3 is 17 amino acids. The germline gives CDR1 MGHRA, CDR2 YSYEKL. V trimming: 4 bases; J trimming: 4 bases; junction bases outside the gene matches: 6. The CDR3 nucleotides read TGCGCCAGCAGCCCCGGGACTAGCGGGGGGCATTCAGATACGCAGTATTTT. This codes for CASSPGTSGGHSDTQYF.

This clone was seen just once. This chain joins TRBV20-1 and TRBJ1-2; D is unclear. The CDR3 contains 10 residues. V was cut by 1 base and J by 8 bases, with 5 bases left in between. Germline CDR1 reads DFQATT; CDR2 reads SNEGSKA (reference sequence). CDR3 in DNA: TGCAGTGCTAGAGTATGGGGCTACACCTTC. Its protein is CSARVWGYTF.

Here the CDR3 reads CASSPLAGYNSPLHF. CDR3 nucleotide sequence: TGTGCCAGCAGCCCCCTGGCAGGGTATAATTCACCCCTCCACTTT. The genes are TRBV7-6 and TRBJ1-6, with D tentatively TRBD1 (5 bases). The CDR3 has 15 residues. V dropped 5 bases and J dropped 4 bases, with 12 bases sitting between them. Looked up from germline, CDR1 is SGHVS and CDR2 is FNYEAQ.

The chain carries TRBV10-1 and TRBJ2-5, with D tentatively TRBD1 or TRBD2 (7 bases each). The V end lost 4 bases, the J end lost 5 bases, and 17 bases lay between the germline ends. The CDR3 loop spans 15 amino acids. Germline V gene lookup returns CDR1 WNHNN and CDR2 SYGVQD (reference sequence). CDR3 sequence (DNA): TGCGCCAGCAGTGTATTGGTCAGGGGGGGGGAGACCCAGTACTTC. Translated, it gives CASSVLVRGGETQYF.

The J gene is TRBJ1-3, the V gene TRBV5-6; D not certain. The CDR3 consists of 15 residues. In germline, CDR1 is SGHDT, CDR2 YYEEEE. V lost 0 bases to trimming and J lost 4 bases, with 11 bases between them. The CDR3, as DNA: TGTGCCAGCAGCTTGGTTATAGGCGGAGGAAACACCATATATTTT. This sequence encodes CASSLVIGGGNTIYF.

The V and J genes are TRBV6-4 and TRBJ2-1; 10 bases map to TRBD1. Germline V gives CDR1 MRHNA, CDR2 SNTAGT. The V gene end was trimmed by 6 bases and the J gene end by 5 bases; junction bases not matched to a gene: 7. The CDR3 runs 15 residues. Written as DNA, the CDR3 is TGTGCCAGCAGACCGGACAGGGGGATCGACAATGAGCAGTTCTTC. Protein: CASRPDRGIDNEQFF.

This rearrangement joins TRBV11-1 to TRBJ1-1; 11 bases map to TRBD1. V dropped 5 bases and J dropped 4; count of bases not matched to a gene: 9. The germline V gene has CDR1 SGHAT and CDR2 FQDESV (reference sequence). This CDR3 has 16 amino acids. CDR3 in amino acids: CASSLGDRGIVTEAFF. The DNA for the CDR3 is TGTGCCAGCAGCCTAGGGGACAGGGGGATCGTCACTGAAGCTTTCTTT.

This chain links TRBV11-3 with TRBJ2-5; D gene uncertain. This CDR3 is 12 amino acids long. V was cut by 5 bases and J by 5 bases, with 9 bases left in between. Germline V gives CDR1 SGHNT, CDR2 YENEEA. CDR3 bases: TGTGCCAGCAGCATCTCCCCGGAGACCCAGTACTTC. Its protein product is CASSISPETQYF.

This clone was picked up one time. J is TRBJ1-2 and V is TRBV5-1; D not certain. The CDR3 sequence is 13 residues long. Germline V gene data show CDR1 as SGHRS and CDR2 as YFSETQ. Trimming pared 0 bases from V and 6 bases from J, leaving 9 bases between. DNA of the CDR3: TGCGCCAGCAGCTTGGCTGGCGGTGATGGCTACACCTTC. Its protein product is CASSLAGGDGYTF.